This T cell receptor (beta chain) was identified during a study of T cells in Graves' hyperthyroidism and ophthalmopathy. Study as a whole: Peripheral blood was secured at the point of initial diagnosis, before any treatment.

Amplification targeted TCR beta CDR3 regions from RNA transcripts. First-round RT-PCR targeting the TCR CDR3 was performed with the HTBI primer set. TCRdb reanalysed the multiplex PCR reads using MiXCR and keeps one entry per CDR3 protein. The sample holds about 620,000 distinct CDR3 sequences, about a sixth seen once. Diagnoses rested on clinical symptoms, serum thyroxine and TRAb, thyroid ultrasound and orbital computed tomography. Many counts were recorded for this clonotype. Trimming pared 6 bases from V and 7 bases from J, leaving 6 bases between. The CDR3 contains 11 residues. J is TRBJ2-2 and V is TRBV12-3 or TRBV12-4; no clear D gene. Input material: blood. This clonotype was obtained from a woman between 25 and 40 years old with Graves' hyperthyroidism. The CDR3 bases are TGTGCCAGCAGGGATCTCGGGGAGCTGTTTTTT. Encoded protein: CASRDLGELFF.